The 10 T cell receptor beta chains below come from one sample, sequenced in a study of tumor-infiltrating lymphocytes in primary liver carcinoma (dated by TCRdb to about 2017). Sequencing relied on an Illumina HiSeq 2500. Starting from 500 to 650 ng total RNA, TCRbeta-specific cDNA was produced by reverse transcription with a constant-region primer and ProtoScript II reverse transcriptase. Three nested multiplex PCR rounds, following a slightly modified ARM-PCR procedure, were used to build the TCRbeta libraries. Each of the first two PCR rounds ran for around 10 cycles using multiplex TRBV1-TRBV30 forward primers together with a Cbeta reverse primer. The public reads were run again by TCRdb, first through fastp at Q25 and then through MiXCR, and only productive beta chains were kept. Rows are combined by CDR3 protein, so each entry shows the most common genes and DNA. The table for this sample lists just under 95,000 distinct CDR3 sequences; just under 70% of them were counted only once. Around 30% of the sample is held by the ten biggest clonotypes.

Without any cell sorting, total RNA and DNA were extracted together from around 18-30 mg of bulk tissue using the AllPrep DNA/RNA mini kit. Input material: tumor-adjacent normal liver tissue. These receptors originate from a man between 35 and 55 years old with primary liver carcinoma and hepatitis B virus infection.

This clonotype was seen more than once but under ten times. The junction departs from the called germline gene at one end, perhaps through a read error. This chain links TRBV11-2 with TRBJ2-2, with D perhaps TRBD1 or TRBD2 (5 bases each). This CDR3 is built from 15 residues. Germline V gene lookup returns CDR1 SGHAT and CDR2 FQNNGV. CDR3 nucleotide sequence: TGTGCCAGCCGTTCCGTGAGGGGCAAAGCCGGAGAGCTGTTTTTT. As protein: CASRSVRGKAGELFF. The full variable domain, completed using reference TRBV11-2 and TRBJ2-2, is EAGVAQSPRYKIIEKRQSVAFWCNPISGHATLYWYQQILGQGPKLLIQFQNNGVVDDSQLPKDRFSAERLKGVDSTLKIQPAKLEDSAVYLCASRSVRGKAGELFFGEGSRLTVL.

On this clonotype: One junction end disagrees with the germline gene, perhaps due to a read error. J is TRBJ2-1 and V is TRBV29-1; the D is unclear. The CDR3 has 10 residues. CDR1 is SQVTM, CDR2 ANQGSEA, per germline. The CDR3 here is CRVAPNEQLF. The CDR3 DNA reads as TGCAGGGTTGCCCCAAATGAGCAGCTCTTC.

Concerning this clonotype itself: This may arise from a read error, as a much more abundant clone is one base away. The chain's CDR3 is CAIAARELYNEQFF. The CDR3 DNA reads TGTGCCATCGCGGCGAGAGAACTCTACAATGAGCAGTTCTTC. This chain uses TRBV10-3 with TRBJ2-1; no clear D gene. The V gene's germline CDR1 is ENHRY and CDR2 SYGVKD. V was shortened by 8 bases and J by 3 bases, with 14 bases between the two germline ends. This CDR3 is 14 amino acids long.

For this clonotype: This CDR3 is missing its conserved last phenylalanine or tryptophan, likely due to a read error. The chain carries TRBV29-1 and TRBJ2-1, with D possibly matching TRBD2 (6 bases). CDR3 size: 12 residues. CDR1 and CDR2 (germline): SQVTM, ANQGSEA. The CDR3 reads CNVLGLYNEQFL. For the CDR3, the DNA is TGCAACGTCTTGGGACTCTACAATGAGCAGTTCTTG.

This clonotype was picked up one time. A single base separates this from a much larger clone, so it may be a read error. The CDR3 carries no conserved terminal phenylalanine or tryptophan, so it likely arises from a read error. The chain uses TRBV4-1 and TRBJ2-4, with D hard to call. Germline-derived CDR1 and CDR2 are MGHRA and YSYEKL. The CDR3 runs to 19 residues. Trimming stripped 0 bases from V and 1 base from J, with 19 bases between. The DNA for the CDR3 is TGCGCCAGCAGCCAAGAGCCCCCTCAAAACGAAGGGGCCAAAAACATTCAGTACTTA. Translated: CASSQEPPQNEGAKNIQYL.

About this clonotype: A read error is possible here, since a much larger clone lies one base away. The chain uses TRBV6-5 and TRBJ2-1; 12 bases map to TRBD2. CDR3 length: 15 residues. Germline assignment: CDR1 MNHEY and CDR2 SVGAGI. The CDR3 DNA reads TGTACCAGCACCCGGAGACTAGCGGGGGAAAATGAGCAGTTCTTC. Amino acids: CTSTRRLAGENEQFF.

Here the CDR3 reads CASRSKDEKLFF. The CDR3 DNA reads TGTGCCAGCAGGAGTAAGGATGAAAAACTGTTTTTT. The genes are TRBV7-9 and TRBJ1-4; D uncertain. V lost 6 bases to trimming and J lost 6 bases, with 8 bases between them. CDR3 length: 12 residues. CDR1 and CDR2 (germline): SEHNR, FQNEAQ (reference sequence).

The table lists this clonotype with many counts. This chain links TRBV29-1 with TRBJ1-5; 7 positions match TRBD1. The CDR3 runs 14 residues. CDR1 is SQVTM, CDR2 ANQGSEA, per germline. The J segment lost 4 bases and the V segment lost 6 bases, leaving 9 bases of the junction unmatched. This CDR3 reads CSVRQGPGNQPQHF. DNA of the CDR3: TGCAGCGTCCGACAGGGCCCAGGGAATCAGCCCCAGCATTTT.

Comment on this clonotype: This sequence may be a read error, since a much larger clone differs from it by one base. This chain uses TRBV29-1 with TRBJ1-5; D is perhaps TRBD1 (5 bases). The germline CDR1 and CDR2 sequences are SQVTM and ANQGSEA. The CDR3 covers 13 residues. The CDR3 nucleotides read TGCAGCGTTGAAGTATCGGAGGGACGGCCCCGGCATTTT. Its translation: CSVEVSEGRPRHF. The variable domain in full, completed from reference TRBV29-1 and TRBJ1-5, reads SAVISQKPSRDICQRGTSLTIQCQVDSQVTMMFWYRQQPGQSLTLIATANQGSEATYESGFVIDKFPISRPNLTFSTLTVSNMSPEDSSIYLCSVEVSEGRPRHFGDGTRLSIL.

CDR3 in DNA: TGCTTCAGCAGCCACCAAAGGGGAGGGACGGGTGAAGCTTTCTTT. Its translation is CFSSHQRGGTGEAFF. The J gene is TRBJ1-1, the V gene TRBV4-1; weak D call: TRBD1 (5 bases). The CDR3 has 15 residues. The germline CDR1 and CDR2 sequences are MGHRA and YSYEKL.